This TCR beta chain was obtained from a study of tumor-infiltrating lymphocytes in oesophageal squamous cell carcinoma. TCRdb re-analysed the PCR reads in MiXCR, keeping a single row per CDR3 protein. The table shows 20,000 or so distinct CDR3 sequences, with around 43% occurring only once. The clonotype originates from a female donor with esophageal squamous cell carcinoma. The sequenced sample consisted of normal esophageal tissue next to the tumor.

The CDR3 region is CASSLAILARNEQFF. The CDR3 nucleotides are TGTGCCAGCAGCTTAGCTATCCTAGCCCGTAATGAGCAGTTCTTC. The chain uses TRBV7-2 and TRBJ2-1, with D tentatively TRBD2 (5 bases). CDR3 length equals 15 residues. V was pared by 0 bases and J by 7 bases, with 13 bases between. CDR1 and CDR2 (germline): SGHTA, FQGNSA.